The sequence of this TCR beta chain was determined in a study of cytomegalovirus exposure and HLA in healthy donors. The PCR had 60 Vbeta and 13 Jbeta primers. The assay was immunoSEQ multiplex PCR, and TCRdb's table has in-frame clones only and misses some. The sample holds just over 150,000 clones; approximately 79% are singletons and the top ten take more than 0.75%. V was trimmed by 3 bases and J by 8 bases, leaving 16 bases between them. The CDR3 runs to 15 residues. CDR1 SGHNT and CDR2 YENEEA come from the germline V gene. The donors were healthy bone marrow donors. The chain has TRBV11-3 and TRBJ2-2; D ambiguous. The sequence was collected from a woman in her forties or fifties in good health and CMV-seropositive. The sequencing input was PBMCs. CDR3 sequence: CASSFSRHASGELFF. The CDR3 coding sequence is TGTGCCAGCAGCTTTTCCCGTCACGCGTCTGGGGAGCTGTTTTTT.